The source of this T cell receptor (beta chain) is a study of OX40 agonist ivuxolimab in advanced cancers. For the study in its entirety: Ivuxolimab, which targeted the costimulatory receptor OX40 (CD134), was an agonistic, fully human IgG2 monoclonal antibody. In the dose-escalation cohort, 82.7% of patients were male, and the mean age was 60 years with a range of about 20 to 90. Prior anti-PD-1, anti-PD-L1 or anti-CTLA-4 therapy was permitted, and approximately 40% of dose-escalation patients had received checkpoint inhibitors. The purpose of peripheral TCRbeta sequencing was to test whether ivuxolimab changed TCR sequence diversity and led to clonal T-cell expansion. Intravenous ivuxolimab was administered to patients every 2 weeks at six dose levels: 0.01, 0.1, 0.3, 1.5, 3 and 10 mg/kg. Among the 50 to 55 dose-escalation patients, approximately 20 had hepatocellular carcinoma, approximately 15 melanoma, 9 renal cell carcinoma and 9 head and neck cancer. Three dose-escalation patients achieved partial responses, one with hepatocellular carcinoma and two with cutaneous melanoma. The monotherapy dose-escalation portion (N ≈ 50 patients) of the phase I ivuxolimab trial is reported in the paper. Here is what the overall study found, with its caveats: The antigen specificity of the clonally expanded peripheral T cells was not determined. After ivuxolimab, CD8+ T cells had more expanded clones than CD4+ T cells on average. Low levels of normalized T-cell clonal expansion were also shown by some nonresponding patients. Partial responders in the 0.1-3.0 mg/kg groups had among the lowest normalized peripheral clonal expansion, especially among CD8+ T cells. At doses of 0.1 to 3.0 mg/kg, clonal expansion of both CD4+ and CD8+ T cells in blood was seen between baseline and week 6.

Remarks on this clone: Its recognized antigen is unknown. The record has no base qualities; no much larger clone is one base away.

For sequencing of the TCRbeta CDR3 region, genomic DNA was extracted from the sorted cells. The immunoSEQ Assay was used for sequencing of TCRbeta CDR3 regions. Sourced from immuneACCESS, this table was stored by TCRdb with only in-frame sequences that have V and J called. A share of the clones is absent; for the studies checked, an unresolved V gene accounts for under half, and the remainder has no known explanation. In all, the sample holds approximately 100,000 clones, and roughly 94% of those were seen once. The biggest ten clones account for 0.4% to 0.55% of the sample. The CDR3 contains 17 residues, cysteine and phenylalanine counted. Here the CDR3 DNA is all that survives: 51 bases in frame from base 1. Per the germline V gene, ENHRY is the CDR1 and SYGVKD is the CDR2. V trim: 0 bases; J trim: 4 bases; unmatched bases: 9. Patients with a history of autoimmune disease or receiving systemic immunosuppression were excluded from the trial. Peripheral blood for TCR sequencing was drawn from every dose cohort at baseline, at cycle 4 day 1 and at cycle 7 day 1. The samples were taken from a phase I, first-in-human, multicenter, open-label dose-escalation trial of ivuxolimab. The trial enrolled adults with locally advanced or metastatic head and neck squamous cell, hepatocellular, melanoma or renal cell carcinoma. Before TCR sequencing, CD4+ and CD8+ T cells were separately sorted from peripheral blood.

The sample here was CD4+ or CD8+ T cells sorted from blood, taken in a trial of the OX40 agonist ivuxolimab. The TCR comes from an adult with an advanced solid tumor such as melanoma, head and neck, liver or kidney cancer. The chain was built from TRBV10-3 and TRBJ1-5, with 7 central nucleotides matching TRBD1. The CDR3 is CAISESPAGGGNQPQHF. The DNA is TGTGCCATCAGTGAGTCTCCCGCAGGGGGAGGAAATCAGCCCCAGCATTTT.